This T cell receptor (beta chain) was documented in a study of T-cell reconstitution after alpha-beta-depleted transplantation in children. Unique molecular identifiers were incorporated into the prepared TCRbeta library. A single record per CDR3 protein comes from TCRdb applying MiXCR to the PCR reads. Seen here are more than 450,000 distinct CDR3 sequences, roughly 18% observed once, and the top ten hold about 3.1%. Trimming took off 1 base at V and 0 bases at J, with 10 bases between the two ends. The CDR3 is 15 amino acids. Germline lookup yields CDR1 DFQATT and CDR2 SNEGSKA (reference sequence).

The specimen was PBMCs from the stem cell graft donor, collected from the stem cell graft. The chain couples TRBV20-1 to TRBJ1-5, with D unclear. The TCR originated in a human donor who donated a stem cell graft to a child with acute lymphoblastic leukemia. CDR3 sequence reads: CSARAPQYSNQPQHF. CDR3 nucleotides: TGCAGTGCTAGAGCCCCCCAGTATAGCAATCAGCCCCAGCATTTT.